The 13 T cell receptor beta chains given below trace back to one sample, sequenced in a study of blood T cell repertoires in COVID-19. The assay was immunoSEQ multiplex PCR, and TCRdb's table has in-frame clones only and misses some. The sample contains some 87,000 clones, less than 85% of which appear only once. Specimen: peripheral blood. These receptors originate from a man over 45 who had recovered from COVID-19.

This chain uses TRBV11-2 with TRBJ2-7; tentatively, D is TRBD1 (5 bases). Germline V gene sequence: CDR1 SGHAT, CDR2 FQNNGV. CDR3 size: 14 residues. V lost 5 bases and J 0 bases, leaving 11 bases between the germline ends. CDR3 residues: CASSMRQISYEQYF. DNA for the CDR3: TGTGCCAGCAGCATGAGACAGATCTCCTACGAGCAGTACTTC.

This clone has just a few counts. The CDR3 spells CASGYTGNQPQHF. The CDR3 DNA is TGTGCTAGTGGCTATACAGGGAATCAGCCCCAGCATTTT. The chain joins TRBV12-5 to TRBJ1-5; possible D gene TRBD1, 6 bases. CDR3 size: 13 residues. Germline loops: CDR1 LGHNT, CDR2 FRNRAP. The V gene lost 6 bases and the J gene lost 4 bases, with 10 bases spanning the gap.

This chain uses TRBV5-5 with TRBJ1-3, with 7 bases matching TRBD1. V shed 4 bases and J 8 bases; nucleotides not matched to a gene: 9. The CDR3 totals 14 residues. Germline CDR1 SGHKS, CDR2 YYEKEE (reference sequence). In nucleotides, the CDR3 is TGTGCCAGCAGCGCTGGGCACAGGGGTGACACCATATATTTT. It is translated as CASSAGHRGDTIYF.

This chain connects TRBV5-1 to TRBJ2-7, with D possibly TRBD1 on 6 matching bases. The V and J ends lost 4 bases and 5 bases respectively, with 19 bases between them. The germline gives CDR1 SGHRS, CDR2 YFSETQ. CDR3 size: 15 residues. This chain's CDR3 is CASSIGQTSAHEQYF. CDR3 nucleotides: TGCGCCAGCAGCATCGGACAGACTTCGGCCCACGAGCAGTACTTC.

The rearrangement uses TRBV24-1 and TRBJ1-5; D not resolved. There are 15 residues in the CDR3. V lost 5 bases and J lost 1, with 11 bases in between. Germline CDR1 and CDR2: KGHDR and SFDVKD. The CDR3 spells CATSAGPRSNQPQHF. The CDR3 region has the DNA TGTGCCACCAGTGCTGGCCCTAGGAGCAATCAGCCCCAGCATTTT.

The chain employs TRBV18 and TRBJ2-7, with D tentatively TRBD1 (6 bases). This CDR3 region has 13 residues. V was shortened by 3 bases and J by 6 bases, with 12 bases between the two germline ends. Germline CDR1 KGHSH, CDR2 LQKENI. This CDR3 is CASSPSDSREQYF. DNA of the CDR3: TGTGCCAGCTCACCTTCGGACAGCCGCGAGCAGTACTTC.

The V gene is TRBV27, the J gene TRBJ1-1; the match to TRBD1 covers 8 bases. Losses at the gene ends were 5 bases for V and 0 bases for J; bases not matched to a gene: 5. CDR1 and CDR2 (germline): MNHEY, SMNVEV (reference sequence). The length of the CDR3 is 15 residues. The CDR3 DNA follows: TGTGCCAGCAGTAAATGGACAGGGATGAACACTGAAGCTTTCTTT. Its protein product is CASSKWTGMNTEAFF.

The chain combines TRBV5-1 with TRBJ1-1; D remains ambiguous. Germline V gene lookup returns CDR1 SGHRS and CDR2 YFSETQ. The germline V and J ends were trimmed by 0 bases and 3 bases, with 12 bases remaining between them. The CDR3 spans 15 residues. DNA of the CDR3: TGCGCCAGCAGCTTGGTCGGCAGAGGAGACACTGAAGCTTTCTTT. This codes for CASSLVGRGDTEAFF.

This rearrangement joins TRBV5-1 to TRBJ2-7; D may be TRBD1 (6 bases). V was shortened by 4 bases and J by 6 bases, with 11 bases between the two germline ends. CDR1 and CDR2 (germline): SGHRS, YFSETQ. The CDR3 contains 12 residues. The CDR3 loop is CASSPDRFEQYF. The CDR3 DNA follows: TGCGCCAGCAGCCCGGACAGATTCGAGCAGTACTTC. The full variable domain, in which reference TRBV5-1 and TRBJ2-7 provide the parts outside the CDR3, is KAGVTQTPRYLIKTRGQQVTLSCSPISGHRSVSWYQQTPGQGLQFLFEYFSETQRNKGNFPGRFSGRQFSNSRSEMNVSTLELGDSALYLCASSPDRFEQYFGPGTRLTVT.

The chain uses TRBV29-1 and TRBJ2-3; tentative D call: TRBD2 (6 bases). This CDR3 comprises 15 residues. The germline gives CDR1 SQVTM, CDR2 ANQGSEA. The germline V and J ends were trimmed by 4 bases and 0 bases, with 14 bases remaining between them. DNA for the CDR3: TGCAGCGTTGTCGGCGGGGAAGGGAGCACAGATACGCAGTATTTT. Protein product: CSVVGGEGSTDTQYF.

The genes are TRBV5-1 and TRBJ1-1, with D maybe TRBD1 (5 bases). Looked up from germline, CDR1 is SGHRS and CDR2 is YFSETQ. The CDR3 length is 15 residues. Trimming shortened V by 0 bases and J by 2 bases, and 11 bases separated the two germline ends. The CDR3 sequence: CASSLDGQGNTEAFF. The CDR3 DNA is TGCGCCAGCAGCTTGGACGGTCAGGGAAACACTGAAGCTTTCTTT.

The chain employs TRBV3-1 (or the pseudogene TRBV3-2) and TRBJ1-2; 7 bases fit TRBD1. Germline CDR1 and CDR2: LGHDT and YNNKEL (reference sequence). The CDR3 extends over 12 amino acids. V lost 4 bases, J lost 10 bases, and 6 bases stayed unmatched. CDR3: CASSLRQGFYTF. The CDR3 nucleotides are TGTGCCAGCAGCCTACGACAGGGATTCTACACCTTC.

This chain joins TRBV6-5 and TRBJ1-2, with a possible D match to TRBD1 (6 bases). This CDR3 contains 13 residues. Trimming shortened V by 5 bases and J by 4 bases, and 11 bases separated the two germline ends. Per germline, CDR1 MNHEY and CDR2 SVGAGI. The CDR3 is CASSPDSLYGYTF. DNA of the CDR3: TGTGCCAGCAGTCCGGACAGCCTCTATGGCTACACCTTC.